Below are 2 T cell receptor beta chains sequenced from a single sample in a study of T cells in tumors after PD-1 blockade. Assay: immunoSEQ multiplex PCR; the TCRdb copy retains only in-frame clones and omits some. The sample lists 45,000 to 50,000 clones; more than 65% were seen once. The source was PBMCs, collected before anti-PD-1 therapy. These receptors came from a human donor with advanced basal cell or squamous cell carcinoma (not recorded which).

The chain joins TRBV5-6 to TRBJ1-5; 9 bases agree with TRBD1. Germline values: CDR1 SGHDT, CDR2 YYEEEE. The CDR3 spans 15 residues. J gave up 2 bases and V 0 bases, and 0 bases lay outside the gene matches. The DNA for the CDR3 is TGTGCCAGCAGCTTGGGGGACAGGGGCAATCAGCCCCAGCATTTT. Protein product: CASSLGDRGNQPQHF.

V gene TRBV11-1 combines with J gene TRBJ2-5; 10 bases agree with TRBD2. CDR1 and CDR2 from the germline V gene are SGHAT and FQDESV (reference sequence). CDR3 size: 16 residues. Trimming cost V 5 bases and J 3 bases; bases outside gene matches: 9. CDR3 nucleotides: TGTGCCAGCAGCCCTAAGCAGCGGGGGGGGAAAGAGACCCAGTACTTC. This encodes CASSPKQRGGKETQYF.